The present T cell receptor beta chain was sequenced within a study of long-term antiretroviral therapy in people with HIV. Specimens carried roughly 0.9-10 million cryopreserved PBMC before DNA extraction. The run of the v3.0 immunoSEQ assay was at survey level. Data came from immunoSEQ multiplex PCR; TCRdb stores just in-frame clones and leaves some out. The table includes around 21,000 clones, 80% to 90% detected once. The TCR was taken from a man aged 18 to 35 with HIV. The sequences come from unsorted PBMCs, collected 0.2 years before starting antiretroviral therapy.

DNA of the CDR3: TGCGCCAGCAGCTTCCAGGCTACAGATACGCAGTATTTT. Translated: CASSFQATDTQYF. The chain joins TRBV5-1 to TRBJ2-3; D call uncertain. The length of the CDR3 is 13 residues. CDR1 SGHRS and CDR2 YFSETQ come from the germline V gene. Trimming took 2 bases from V and 3 from J, leaving 7 bases between them.